This T cell receptor beta chain was documented in a study of cytomegalovirus exposure and HLA in healthy donors. The study drew the donors from its approximately 110-subject validation cohort, separate from the approximately 700-subject first cohort. Germline CDR1 and CDR2: MDHEN and SYDVKM. V was cut by 5 bases and J by 4 bases, with 10 bases left in between. The CDR3 totals 13 residues. Study conclusions and caveats: CMV antigen specificity of three CMV-associated chains was confirmed in vitro. The study recorded fewer than 200 TCR beta chains that were cytomegalovirus-associated. TCR sequences were mostly rare, though some public TCRs occurred in many donors.

Some clones are missing from TCRdb's copy, which holds only in-frame ones; the method was immunoSEQ multiplex PCR. In the table there are roughly 90,000 clones, 85% of which are singletons. Points on this clone: Its antigen is as yet unknown.

The sequenced material came from PBMCs. The origin of this receptor is a man aged 18 to 29 in good health and CMV-seropositive. The genes are TRBV28 and TRBJ2-3; no clear D. The chain's CDR3 is CASSPPLADTQYF. The CDR3 DNA sequence: TGTGCCAGCAGTCCCCCACTCGCAGATACGCAGTATTTT.